This T cell receptor (beta chain) stems from a study of PD-L1 blockade in urothelial cancer. On the study more broadly: Blood was evaluated 3 weeks (second dose) and 6 weeks after therapy began. Study-wide findings and caveats: Tumor-associated blood clones were expanded more by durable-benefit patients at 3 weeks. Below-median pretreatment blood TCR clonality was a predictor of better survival.

Regarding time point: peripheral blood 6 weeks after treatment start. As for this clone: The antigen remains undetermined.

There are 13 residues in the CDR3. Trimming took off 2 bases at V and 3 bases at J, with 7 bases between the two ends. In germline, CDR1 is SNHLY, CDR2 FYNNEI. The authors spiked synthetic TCR analog templates into each PCR. TCRdb's table, derived via immunoSEQ multiplex PCR, lists solely in-frame clones and lacks some. In the table there are around 87,000 clones, around four fifths of which are singletons. Material: PBMCs, obtained around atezolizumab (anti-PD-L1) treatment. The chain carries TRBV2 and TRBJ1-1; D not resolved. This receptor was obtained from a man aged 70-80 years with urothelial cancer. CDR3 sequence: CASSESQYTEAFF. CDR3 bases: TGTGCCAGCAGTGAATCCCAGTACACTGAAGCTTTCTTT.